A single sample is the source of the 32 T cell receptor beta chains below, sequenced in a study of control samples from healthy donors and cancer patients. The protocol was immunoSEQ multiplex PCR, while the TCRdb copy is restricted to in-frame clones and leaves out a portion. The table has about 130,000 clones, around 92% seen once. Sequenced input: PBMCs. All receptors come from a man aged 80 or over with head and neck cancer.

The chain carries TRBV10-3 and TRBJ1-6; D gene ambiguous. The V and J ends lost 2 bases and 9 bases respectively, with 17 bases between them. Germline loops: CDR1 ENHRY, CDR2 SYGVKD. The CDR3 length is 16 residues. The CDR3 sequence: CAISEALGQLGSPLHF. The CDR3 DNA sequence: TGTGCCATCAGTGAGGCCCTCGGGCAGCTGGGTTCACCCCTCCACTTT.

V usage is TRBV30 and J usage is TRBJ2-6; D is undetermined. Trimming removed 0 bases from V and 0 bases from J, with 15 bases in between. CDR3 length: 18 amino acids. CDR1 GTSNPN and CDR2 SVGIG come from the germline V gene (reference sequence). The CDR3 DNA sequence: TGTGCCTGGAGTGTGATCGCTCTATTCCGCTCTGGGGCCAACGTCCTGACTTTC. It codes for CAWSVIALFRSGANVLTF.

This sequence joins TRBV20-1 and TRBJ1-1; 8 nucleotides line up with TRBD1. This CDR3 region has 11 residues. Losses at the gene ends were 6 bases for V and 6 bases for J; bases not matched to a gene: 3. The germline V gene has CDR1 DFQATT and CDR2 SNEGSKA (reference sequence). CDR3 sequence reads: CSALDRAEAFF. The DNA of the CDR3 is TGCAGTGCATTGGACAGGGCTGAAGCTTTCTTT.

V usage is TRBV18 and J usage is TRBJ1-3, with D possibly matching TRBD1 (5 bases). Germline V gene data show CDR1 as KGHSH and CDR2 as LQKENI. This CDR3 comprises 14 residues. The V end lost 6 bases, the J end lost 0 bases, and 9 bases lay between the germline ends. CDR3 residues: CASSGDVSGNTIYF. The CDR3 DNA reads as TGTGCCAGCTCTGGGGACGTCTCTGGAAACACCATATATTTT.

This clone was detected only once. The chain is built from TRBV5-4 and TRBJ2-5; TRBD1 agrees at 8 bases. This CDR3 is built from 14 residues. Germline CDR1 and CDR2: SGHNT and YYREEE (reference sequence). With 4 bases clipped from V and 1 base from J, the junction kept 3 bases outside the gene matches. Here the CDR3 DNA reads TGTGCCAGCAGCCCGGACAGGGTCCAAGAGACCCAGTACTTC. This gives the protein CASSPDRVQETQYF.

This chain links TRBV5-1 with TRBJ1-2, with D perhaps matching TRBD1 (5 bases). The CDR3 covers 17 residues. Between the trimmed V and J ends, which lost 0 bases and 2 bases, there was a span of 17 bases. The germline V gene has CDR1 SGHRS and CDR2 YFSETQ. CDR3 region: CASSLELGESGNYGYTF. The CDR3 DNA reads TGCGCCAGCAGCTTGGAATTGGGGGAGTCGGGGAACTATGGCTACACCTTC.

A remark on this clone: Mismatch with germline at one junction end may stem from a read error. This chain uses TRBV30 with TRBJ1-5, with D perhaps TRBD1 (5 bases). The CDR3 is made up of 14 amino acids. The germline V gene encodes CDR1 GTSNPN and CDR2 SVGIG (reference sequence). The DNA for the CDR3 is TGTGCATGGAATTGGGGGAATCATCATCAGCCCCAGCATTTT. Translated, it gives CAWNWGNHHQPQHF.

This clone has only one observation. The chain couples TRBV6-5 to TRBJ2-7, with TRBD2 matching over 8 bases. J gave up 3 bases and V 7 bases, and 8 bases lay outside the gene matches. Looked up from germline, CDR1 is MNHEY and CDR2 is SVGAGI. The CDR3 runs to 14 residues. This chain's CDR3 is CASTLSGGVYEQYF. The CDR3, as DNA: TGTGCCAGCACCCTAAGCGGGGGAGTCTACGAGCAGTACTTC.

The J gene is TRBJ2-2, the V gene TRBV5-1; D not certain. Per germline, CDR1 SGHRS and CDR2 YFSETQ. The germline V and J ends were trimmed by 0 bases and 6 bases, with 12 bases remaining between them. CDR3 length: 15 residues. In DNA form, the CDR3 reads TGCGCCAGCAGCTTGGGGAATATAGCACCCGGGGAGCTGTTTTTT. Translation: CASSLGNIAPGELFF.

V usage is TRBV25-1 and J usage is TRBJ2-6; D perhaps matches TRBD1 (6 bases). Deletions cut 9 bases from V and 0 bases from J, with 12 bases between. CDR3 size: 15 residues. The germline V gene encodes CDR1 MGHDK and CDR2 SYGVNS. DNA for the CDR3: TGTGCCAGTCTTGGACAGTACTCTGGGGCCAACGTCCTGACTTTC. Encoded protein: CASLGQYSGANVLTF. The whole variable domain, remainder taken from reference TRBV25-1 and TRBJ2-6, is EADIYQTPRYLVIGTGKKITLECSQTMGHDKMYWYQQDPGMELHLIHYSYGVNSTEKGDLSSESTVSRIRTEHFPLTLESARPSHTSQYLCASLGQYSGANVLTFGAGSRLTVL.

The table lists this clone with a count of one. The genes are TRBV30 and TRBJ1-3; TRBD1 might be the D (5 bases). Trimming stripped 8 bases from V and 4 bases from J, with 15 bases between. Germline-derived CDR1 and CDR2 are GTSNPN and SVGIG (reference sequence). This CDR3 is built from 13 residues. CDR3 nucleotides: TGTGCCGGGACCTGGTTTAGAGGAAACACCATATATTTT. Its translation is CAGTWFRGNTIYF.

In this sample, this clone turned up once. The rearrangement joins TRBV4-2 to TRBJ1-2; 7 bases align to TRBD1. The CDR3 extends over 15 amino acids. V was clipped by 7 bases and J by 4 bases; unmatched bases: 12. The germline V gene encodes CDR1 LGHNA and CDR2 YNFKEQ. The chain's CDR3 is CASTPEGANPYGYTF. The CDR3 nucleotides read TGTGCCAGCACCCCAGAGGGGGCGAACCCCTATGGCTACACCTTC.

V usage is TRBV9 and J usage is TRBJ1-1; D is ambiguous. Germline CDR1 is SGDLS and CDR2 is YYNGEE. The CDR3 extends over 14 amino acids. The V end lost 1 base, the J end lost 0 bases, and 7 bases lay between the germline ends. The CDR3 DNA sequence: TGTGCCAGCAGCGTAAACCCTATGAACACTGAAGCTTTCTTT. Translated, it gives CASSVNPMNTEAFF. Based on the CDR3 plus reference TRBV9 and TRBJ1-1, the full variable domain is DSGVTQTPKHLITATGQRVTLRCSPRSGDLSVYWYQQSLDQGLQFLIQYYNGEERAKGNILERFSAQQFPDLHSELNLSSLELGDSALYFCASSVNPMNTEAFFGQGTRLTVV.

For the CDR3, the DNA is TGTGCCAGCAGCAAAGTCCGGTGGGGCAGGGCGGCGGGACTGGAGCAAGAGACCCAGTACTTC. This sequence encodes CASSKVRWGRAAGLEQETQYF. The genes are TRBV21-1 and TRBJ2-5; no check of the table's D call, TRBD2, against the DNA was made. TRBV21-1 represents a pseudogene. This CDR3 spans 21 amino acids.

The rearrangement joins TRBV5-5 to TRBJ1-6; D is perhaps TRBD1 (5 bases). There are 16 residues in the CDR3. Trimming took 2 bases from V and 9 from J, leaving 18 bases between them. Germline-derived CDR1 and CDR2 are SGHKS and YYEKEE (reference sequence). CDR3 bases: TGTGCCAGCAGCTTCGGGGCGGGGAAGGGGAGTTCACCCCTCCACTTT. Encoded protein: CASSFGAGKGSSPLHF.

The gene calls are TRBV7-2 and TRBJ2-6; D gene uncertain. V was cut by 0 bases and J by 1 base, with 7 bases left in between. The germline V gene has CDR1 SGHTA and CDR2 FQGNSA. This CDR3 contains 16 residues. In DNA form, the CDR3 reads TGTGCCAGCAGCTTAGCGTACTCTTCTGGGGCCAACGTCCTGACTTTC. This encodes CASSLAYSSGANVLTF.

V gene TRBV5-5 combines with J gene TRBJ1-3; D possibly corresponds to TRBD1 (6 bases). V was clipped by 4 bases and J by 0 bases, with 20 bases between them. The CDR3 is made up of 18 amino acids. Germline V gives CDR1 SGHKS, CDR2 YYEKEE (reference sequence). CDR3 sequence (DNA): TGTGCCAGCAGCCGGGTCCTGGGGGGCACAACCTCTGGAAACACCATATATTTT. It yields the protein CASSRVLGGTTSGNTIYF.

The CDR3 region is CAWNLAGGVKEQYF. The CDR3 DNA reads as TGTGCCTGGAACCTAGCGGGAGGGGTTAAGGAGCAGTACTTC. The gene calls are TRBV30 and TRBJ2-7; 12 bases are shared with TRBD2. The CDR3 length is 14 residues. V lost 4 bases and J lost 7; bases outside the gene matches: 8. CDR1 and CDR2 (germline): GTSNPN, SVGIG (reference sequence).

The chain has TRBV10-1 and TRBJ1-2, with TRBD1 identical over 8 bases. V lost 2 bases to trimming and J lost 4 bases; unmatched junction nucleotides: 3. The CDR3 is 14 amino acids. CDR1 is WNHNN, CDR2 SYGVQD, per germline (reference sequence). CDR3: CASSETGGPYGYTF. DNA for the CDR3: TGCGCCAGCAGTGAGACAGGGGGGCCCTATGGCTACACCTTC.

This chain links TRBV30 with TRBJ1-1; possibly TRBD1 for D (6 bases). Germline CDR1 is GTSNPN and CDR2 is SVGIG (reference sequence). CDR3 length: 14 amino acids. The CDR3 sequence is CAGNREGPNTEAFF. The CDR3 DNA reads TGTGCTGGAAACAGGGAGGGACCGAACACTGAAGCTTTCTTT. Full variable domain (remainder filled in from reference TRBV30 and TRBJ1-1): SQTIHQWPATLVQPVGSPLSLECTVEGTSNPNLYWYRQAAGRGLQLLFYSVGIGQISSEVPQNLSASRPQDRQFILSSKKLLLSDSGFYLCAGNREGPNTEAFFGQGTRLTVV.

The rearrangement joins TRBV7-2 to TRBJ2-5, with D perhaps assigned TRBD1 or TRBD2 (5 bases each). V lost 2 bases and J 4 bases, leaving 11 bases between the germline ends. The CDR3 extends over 14 amino acids. Germline assignment: CDR1 SGHTA and CDR2 FQGNSA. CDR3 region: CASSLTSGRETQYF. The DNA of the CDR3 is TGTGCCAGCAGCTTAACGTCAGGGAGAGAGACCCAGTACTTC.

V is TRBV21-1 and J is TRBJ2-1; TRBD2 is the table's D call, not checked against the DNA. TRBV21-1 is an annotated pseudogene. This CDR3 has 13 amino acids. The CDR3 nucleotides are TGTGCCCGAAACGCGCGAGATGACAATGAGCAGTTCTTC. This codes for CARNARDDNEQFF.

This chain links TRBV7-9 with TRBJ1-4; tentatively, D is TRBD1 (6 bases). Germline values: CDR1 SEHNR, CDR2 FQNEAQ (reference sequence). The CDR3 loop spans 15 amino acids. V lost 6 bases to trimming and J lost 8 bases, with 19 bases between them. CDR3 in DNA: TGTGCCAGCAGTAGTTTGGGGGCGCATTCCGAAAAACTGTTTTTT. The encoded protein is CASSSLGAHSEKLFF.

The chain joins TRBV7-2 to TRBJ2-7, with a weak D call TRBD1 (6 bases). Germline V CDR1 and CDR2: SGHTA, FQGNSA. This CDR3 is 13 amino acids long. Trimming cost V 3 bases and J 3 bases, with 9 bases left between them. DNA for the CDR3: TGTGCCAGCAGCTTCCGGGACAACTACGAGCAGTACTTC. It translates to CASSFRDNYEQYF.

This chain joins TRBV5-1 and TRBJ2-7, with 8 bases identical to TRBD1. Germline V gives CDR1 SGHRS, CDR2 YFSETQ. V was pared by 1 base and J by 6 bases, with 6 bases of the junction left unmatched. CDR3 size: 14 residues. In DNA, the CDR3 is TGCGCCAGCAGCTTGCGGCAGGGGGCCGCCGAGCAGTACTTC. Protein: CASSLRQGAAEQYF.

The genes are TRBV5-4 and TRBJ2-7; D remains unclear. From germline, CDR1 is SGHNT and CDR2 YYREEE (reference sequence). The CDR3 has 12 amino acids. V was shortened by 0 bases and J by 6 bases, with 7 bases between the two germline ends. The CDR3, as DNA: TGTGCCAGCAGCTTGGAAGCGCGCGAGCAGTACTTC. Residues: CASSLEAREQYF.

The chain couples TRBV7-2 to TRBJ2-5, with D possibly matching TRBD2 (6 bases). Trimming pared 1 base from V and 7 bases from J, leaving 7 bases between. The CDR3 totals 12 residues. Germline loops: CDR1 SGHTA, CDR2 FQGNSA. CDR3 sequence: CASSLGGVTQYF. DNA of the CDR3: TGTGCCAGCAGCTTAGGGGGGGTGACCCAGTACTTC. The full variable domain, with the rest looked up from reference TRBV7-2 and TRBJ2-5, is GAGVSQSPSNKVTEKGKDVELRCDPISGHTALYWYRQSLGQGLEFLIYFQGNSAPDKSGLPSDRFSAERTGGSVSTLTIQRTQQEDSAVYLCASSLGGVTQYFGPGTRLLVL.

The chain recombines TRBV19 with TRBJ1-4; D ambiguous. The germline V and J ends were trimmed by 8 bases and 8 bases, with 15 bases remaining between them. CDR3 size: 13 residues. CDR1 is LNHDA, CDR2 SQIVND, per germline (reference sequence). Here the CDR3 reads CASLSRGDEKLFF. CDR3 nucleotide sequence: TGTGCCAGTCTTTCCCGAGGCGACGAAAAACTGTTTTTT.

This chain joins TRBV4-3 and TRBJ2-7, with D perhaps assigned TRBD1 or TRBD2 (5 bases each). The ends were cut back, 3 bases at V and 6 bases at J, with 15 bases in the middle. CDR1 and CDR2 from the germline V gene are LGHNA and YSLEER. This CDR3 comprises 14 residues. The CDR3 coding sequence is TGCGCCAGCAGCCATCTGCTAAGGGACGGCGAGCAGTACTTC. Protein: CASSHLLRDGEQYF.

Only one count was recorded for this clone. The gene calls are TRBV12-3 or TRBV12-4 and TRBJ2-7; 7 nucleotides match TRBD1. J was trimmed by 2 bases and V by 3 bases; bases with no gene match: 1. The CDR3 has 13 residues. CDR3 coding DNA: TGTGCCAGCAGTTTCGGGACAGCCTACGAGCAGTACTTC. This encodes CASSFGTAYEQYF.

The count of this clone is one. The CDR3 sequence is CASSIRGLRPNEKLFF. CDR3 bases: TGTGCCAGCAGTATCAGGGGGCTTCGGCCTAATGAAAAACTGTTTTTT. This chain connects TRBV6-2 or TRBV6-3 to TRBJ1-4, with TRBD1 identical over 8 bases. In germline, CDR1 is MNHEY, CDR2 SVGEGT. V lost 5 bases, J lost 3 bases, and 8 bases stayed unmatched. The CDR3 contains 16 residues.

The chain employs TRBV5-1 and TRBJ1-6, with 10 bases lining up with TRBD1. V was clipped by 3 bases and J by 13 bases; unmatched bases: 10. This CDR3 spans 15 amino acids. Germline assignment: CDR1 SGHRS and CDR2 YFSETQ. The CDR3 bases are TGCGCCAGCAGCTGGAGGACAGGGGGAGAGGTTCCCCTCCACTTT. Its protein product is CASSWRTGGEVPLHF.